Listed here are 20 T cell receptor beta chains from one sample, sequenced in a study of T cell changes during pregnancy in multiple sclerosis. Only in-frame clones appear in the TCRdb table, and some are missing; sequencing was by immunoSEQ multiplex PCR. The sample holds about 37,000 clones, about nine tenths seen once. Material: CD4+ T cells from peripheral blood mononuclear cells, obtained in the third trimester of pregnancy. These receptors all come from a female donor in good health, enrolled as a control in a pregnancy study.

This chain connects TRBV9 to TRBJ2-5; the match to TRBD2 covers 14 bases. J gave up 4 bases and V 2 bases, and 4 bases lay outside the gene matches. The germline gives CDR1 SGDLS, CDR2 YYNGEE. CDR3 length equals 16 residues. CDR3 DNA: TGTGCCAGCAGCGTTGGACTAGCGGGAGGTGTAGAGACCCAGTACTTC. Encoded protein: CASSVGLAGGVETQYF.

V is TRBV6-5 and J is TRBJ2-3, with a tentative D call TRBD1 (6 bases). CDR3 size: 14 residues. Germline-derived CDR1 and CDR2 are MNHEY and SVGAGI. The germline V and J ends were trimmed by 3 bases and 2 bases, with 9 bases remaining between them. CDR3 in DNA: TGTGCCAGCAGTTATCAGGGGATCACAGATACGCAGTATTTT. It yields the protein CASSYQGITDTQYF.

The rearrangement uses TRBV30 and TRBJ1-2; no firm D call. The CDR3 extends over 12 amino acids. The V end was cut by 6 bases, the J end by 0 bases, with 8 bases between. Germline V gives CDR1 GTSNPN, CDR2 SVGIG (reference sequence). CDR3 DNA sequence: TGTGCCTGCCACTTAGCTAACTATGGCTACACCTTC. Its protein product is CACHLANYGYTF.

The chain couples TRBV7-9 to TRBJ1-2; D not certain. The V gene lost 0 bases and the J gene lost 5 bases, with 13 bases spanning the gap. Germline CDR1 is SEHNR and CDR2 is FQNEAQ (reference sequence). This CDR3 comprises 15 residues. CDR3 nucleotides: TGTGCCAGCAGCTTAGCAGACTTAGGTCGGTATGGCTACACCTTC. It encodes CASSLADLGRYGYTF.

The rearrangement uses TRBV6-1 and TRBJ1-5; D is undetermined. This CDR3 comprises 15 residues. Germline V gene data show CDR1 as MNHNS and CDR2 as SASEGT. V lost 7 bases to trimming and J lost 3 bases, with 16 bases between them. In DNA form, the CDR3 reads TGTGCCAGCACGTCGAGACAAAACACCAATCAGCCCCAGCATTTT. It encodes CASTSRQNTNQPQHF.

The chain joins TRBV4-1 to TRBJ2-7; 11 bases match TRBD2. The germline V gene has CDR1 MGHRA and CDR2 YSYEKL. The J segment lost 4 bases and the V segment lost 1 base, leaving 6 bases of the junction unmatched. This CDR3 has 16 amino acids. CDR3 in DNA: TGCGCCAGCAGCCAAGCCACTAGCGGGAGTCGGTACGAGCAGTACTTC. Amino acids: CASSQATSGSRYEQYF.

J is TRBJ2-3 and V is TRBV10-3, with TRBD2 matching over 12 bases. Unmatched junction bases numbered 1, after V lost 4 bases and J lost 2 bases. There are 15 residues in the CDR3. Germline V gene sequence: CDR1 ENHRY, CDR2 SYGVKD. The CDR3 is CAISASGGATDTQYF. Here the CDR3 DNA reads TGTGCCATCAGTGCTAGCGGGGGGGCCACAGATACGCAGTATTTT.

The sample holds one count of this clone. This chain links TRBV18 with TRBJ2-3; 15 bases are shared with TRBD2. The trim removed 5 bases at V and 2 bases at J, leaving 5 bases unmatched. This CDR3 is built from 17 residues. From germline, CDR1 is KGHSH and CDR2 LQKENI. The CDR3, as DNA: TGTGCCAGCTCATTTGGACTAGCGGGGGGGATCACAGATACGCAGTATTTT. Amino acids: CASSFGLAGGITDTQYF.

The chain has TRBV15 and TRBJ2-5; D is possibly TRBD1 (7 bases). Looked up from germline, CDR1 is LNHNV and CDR2 is YYDKDF (reference sequence). The V gene lost 5 bases and the J gene lost 9 bases, with 16 bases spanning the gap. CDR3 length equals 13 residues. The CDR3 sequence is CATSQPSRGAQYF. The DNA of the CDR3 is TGTGCCACCAGCCAACCGTCCAGGGGGGCCCAGTACTTC.

The count of this clone is one. This chain links TRBV7-8 with TRBJ2-7; maybe TRBD2 (6 bases). Per the germline V gene, CDR1 is SGHVS and CDR2 is FQNEAQ. V was clipped by 1 base and J by 3 bases, with 7 bases between them. There are 13 residues in the CDR3. Here the CDR3 reads CASSLGRGYEQYF. The CDR3 DNA follows: TGTGCCAGCAGCTTAGGGAGGGGCTACGAGCAGTACTTC. Filled out from reference TRBV7-8 and TRBJ2-7, the complete variable domain reads GAGVSQSPRYKVAKRGQDVALRCDPISGHVSLFWYQQALGQGPEFLTYFQNEAQLDKSGLPSDRFFAERPEGSVSTLKIQRTQQEDSAVYLCASSLGRGYEQYFGPGTRLTVT.

The rearrangement uses TRBV9 and TRBJ2-6, with D hard to call. Germline CDR1 reads SGDLS; CDR2 reads YYNGEE. Deletions cut 0 bases from V and 0 bases from J, with 7 bases between. CDR3 length: 16 amino acids. CDR3 protein: CASSVAPRSGANVLTF. The CDR3 DNA reads as TGTGCCAGCAGCGTAGCTCCCCGCTCTGGGGCCAACGTCCTGACTTTC. Filled out from reference TRBV9 and TRBJ2-6, the complete variable domain reads DSGVTQTPKHLITATGQRVTLRCSPRSGDLSVYWYQQSLDQGLQFLIQYYNGEERAKGNILERFSAQQFPDLHSELNLSSLELGDSALYFCASSVAPRSGANVLTFGAGSRLTVL.

The V call is TRBV6-6, the J call TRBJ2-7; 8 positions match TRBD1. The CDR3 has 13 amino acids. CDR1 is MNHNY and CDR2 is SVGAGI in the germline V gene (reference sequence). The junction had 8 bases not matched to a gene; V was cut back by 7 bases and J by 6 bases. As DNA, the CDR3 is TGTGCCAGCATTGGACAGGGCTCTAGCGAGCAGTACTTC. Its protein is CASIGQGSSEQYF.

For the CDR3, the DNA is TGCGCCAGCAGCGCCGGACAGTACAATGAGCAGTTCTTC. It encodes CASSAGQYNEQFF. V usage is TRBV5-1 and J usage is TRBJ2-1; D is perhaps TRBD1 (6 bases). This CDR3 spans 13 amino acids. Trimming shortened V by 4 bases and J by 4 bases, and 9 bases separated the two germline ends. CDR1 is SGHRS and CDR2 is YFSETQ in the germline V gene.

The V call is TRBV5-1, the J call TRBJ1-5, with no clear D. The CDR3 extends over 13 amino acids. Between the trimmed V and J ends, which lost 2 bases and 2 bases, there was a span of 5 bases. Germline V lookup: CDR1 SGHRS, CDR2 YFSETQ. The CDR3 loop is CASSFAGNQPQHF. The CDR3 DNA reads TGCGCCAGCAGCTTCGCGGGCAATCAGCCCCAGCATTTT.

The chain links TRBV18 to TRBJ1-3; tentative D call: TRBD1 (6 bases). Deletions cut 4 bases from V and 7 bases from J, with 20 bases between. The germline V gene has CDR1 KGHSH and CDR2 LQKENI. The CDR3 totals 16 residues. CDR3 sequence (DNA): TGTGCCAGCTCACGCGACCTGACCGGGACAAGCAACACCATATATTTT. This gives the protein CASSRDLTGTSNTIYF. The variable domain in full, with the rest retrieved from reference TRBV18 and TRBJ1-3, is NAGVMQNPRHLVRRRGQEARLRCSPMKGHSHVYWYRQLPEEGLKFMVYLQKENIIDESGMPKERFSAEFPKEGPSILRIQQVVRGDSAAYFCASSRDLTGTSNTIYFGEGSWLTVV.

V and J are TRBV19 and TRBJ2-6, with 9 bases matching TRBD1. The CDR3 is 18 residues long. The germline gives CDR1 LNHDA, CDR2 SQIVND (reference sequence). The ends lost 5 bases at V and 0 bases at J; junction bases unmatched: 8. CDR3 in DNA: TGTGCCAGTAGTTCACGGACAGGGGTTTTCTCTGGGGCCAACGTCCTGACTTTC. Its translation: CASSSRTGVFSGANVLTF.

The chain couples TRBV7-2 to TRBJ2-3; 7 bases fit TRBD2. There are 17 residues in the CDR3. CDR1 is SGHTA, CDR2 FQGNSA, per germline. With V trimmed by 5 bases and J by 5 bases, 16 bases remained unmatched. The CDR3, as DNA: TGTGCCAGCAGCCCCCGAAGTGGAGGGAGGGCCGTAGATACGCAGTATTTT. This sequence encodes CASSPRSGGRAVDTQYF.

The chain combines TRBV7-2 with TRBJ1-5; TRBD1 might be the D (5 bases). Germline values: CDR1 SGHTA, CDR2 FQGNSA. This CDR3 has 15 amino acids. Trimming left V 4 bases short and J 4 bases short, with 14 bases between. The CDR3 bases are TGTGCCAGCAGCTCCCAAACTCAGGGAAATCAGCCCCAGCATTTT. This encodes CASSSQTQGNQPQHF. Drawing the rest from reference TRBV7-2 and TRBJ1-5, the complete variable domain is GAGVSQSPSNKVTEKGKDVELRCDPISGHTALYWYRQSLGQGLEFLIYFQGNSAPDKSGLPSDRFSAERTGGSVSTLTIQRTQQEDSAVYLCASSSQTQGNQPQHFGDGTRLSIL.

The J gene is TRBJ2-1, the V gene TRBV5-1, with 12 bases matching TRBD2. Per the germline V gene, CDR1 is SGHRS and CDR2 is YFSETQ. This CDR3 has 18 residues. V shed 4 bases, J shed 0 bases, and the junction held 8 bases outside the gene matches. For the CDR3, the DNA is TGCGCCAGCAGCACCGGGACTAGCGGGTTCTCCTCCTACAATGAGCAGTTCTTC. Translating gives CASSTGTSGFSSYNEQFF.

The rearrangement uses TRBV11-2 and TRBJ2-1; perhaps TRBD2 as D (5 bases). Germline assignment: CDR1 SGHAT and CDR2 FQNNGV. The CDR3 covers 10 residues. With 8 bases removed from V and 9 bases from J, the gap between germline ends came to 8 bases. The CDR3 region is CASGGVEQFF. Written as DNA, the CDR3 is TGTGCCAGCGGAGGAGTTGAGCAGTTCTTC.